This is a list of T cell receptor beta chains from one sample in a study of OX40 agonist ivuxolimab in advanced cancers. Generated by immunoSEQ multiplex PCR, the TCRdb table keeps only in-frame clones and is missing some. There are some 77,000 clones in the sample; around 90% occur only once, and 6.2% lies in the top ten. The sequencing used CD4+ or CD8+ T cells sorted from blood, collected in a trial of the OX40 agonist ivuxolimab. The receptors shown here come from an adult with an advanced solid tumor such as melanoma, head and neck, liver or kidney cancer. Both conserved end residues are part of each CDR3. A D gene is named only where the DNA matches it firmly. Clone size is not always given. Where it is, it says once, few, many or a class for expanded clones.

J: TRBJ2-7
D: .
V: TRBV6-5
size: .
DNA: TGTGCCAGCAGCGACAGCGTCTACGAGCAGTACTTC
CDR3: CASSDSVYEQYF

J: TRBJ2-1
D: .
V: TRBV29-1
size: .
DNA: TGCAGCTCCCCGGACAAGAGCTCCTACAATGAGCAGTTCTTC
CDR3: CSSPDKSSYNEQFF

J: TRBJ1-6
D: TRBD1
V: TRBV6-5
size: .
DNA: TGTGCCAGCAACAGGGGGGGGAGGAATTCACCCCTCCACTTT
CDR3: CASNRGGRNSPLHF

J: TRBJ2-1
D: TRBD2
V: TRBV10-3
size: .
DNA: TGTGCCATCAGTGAGTCCTCGGGGGGGCAAGAGGAGCAGTTCTTC
CDR3: CAISESSGGQEEQFF

J: TRBJ2-2
D: TRBD1
V: TRBV5-4
size: .
DNA: TGTGCCAGCAAGACAGGGGGTACCACCGGGGAGCTGTTTTTT
CDR3: CASKTGGTTGELFF

J: TRBJ1-5
D: .
V: TRBV7-3
size: .
DNA: TGTGCCAGCAGTTCAGGGGCAAATCAGCCCCAGCATTTT
CDR3: CASSSGANQPQHF

J: TRBJ1-1
D: .
V: TRBV29-1
size: .
DNA: TGCAGCGTTGAGGGAAGAGGGGGAATCGGGAGCACTGAAGCTTTCTTT
CDR3: CSVEGRGGIGSTEAFF

J: TRBJ2-1
D: TRBD1
V: TRBV11-2
size: .
DNA: TGTGCCAGCAGCTCCCAGGGGGCGACCTACAATGAGCAGTTCTTC
CDR3: CASSSQGATYNEQFF

J: TRBJ1-2
D: .
V: TRBV5-4
size: .
DNA: TGTGCCAGCAGCTGGACGACAAAGGTATCTAACGGCTACACCTTC
CDR3: CASSWTTKVSNGYTF

J: TRBJ2-7
D: TRBD2
V: TRBV6-5
size: .
DNA: TGTGCCAGCAGCTCCCTGGGGGGGTCCCACGAGCAGTACTTC
CDR3: CASSSLGGSHEQYF

J: TRBJ1-1
D: .
V: TRBV12-5
size: .
DNA: TGTGCTAGTGGCGTTAACACTGAAGCTTTCTTT
CDR3: CASGVNTEAFF

J: TRBJ1-3
D: .
V: TRBV7-2
size: .
DNA: TGTGCCAGCAGCTCAGGCGCCTCTGGAAACACCATATATTTT
CDR3: CASSSGASGNTIYF

J: TRBJ1-1
D: .
V: TRBV5-5
size: few
DNA: TGTGCCAGCAGCTCCGATCCCCGAAAGACTGAAGCTTTCTTT
CDR3: CASSSDPRKTEAFF

J: TRBJ1-3
D: .
V: TRBV15
size: .
DNA: TGTGCCGCCTCAAGAATCCTTGGAAACACCATATATTTT
CDR3: CAASRILGNTIYF

J: TRBJ1-2
D: .
V: TRBV30
size: few
DNA: TGTGCCTGGAGTGCCTCGGACAGTCTTCTCTATGGCTACACCTTC
CDR3: CAWSASDSLLYGYTF

J: TRBJ2-5
D: .
V: TRBV11-2
size: .
DNA: TGTGCCAGCAGCTCCACCGGGACTCCGGAAGAGACCCAGTACTTC
CDR3: CASSSTGTPEETQYF

J: TRBJ2-5
D: .
V: TRBV5-6
size: .
DNA: TGTGCCAGCACCGTAACTAGAAAAGAGACCCAGTACTTC
CDR3: CASTVTRKETQYF

J: TRBJ2-7
D: .
V: TRBV5-6
size: once
DNA: TGTGCCAGCAGCGAATACAGGGGAGGTGGCTACGAGCAGTACTTC
CDR3: CASSEYRGGGYEQYF

J: TRBJ2-7
D: .
V: TRBV5-1
size: .
DNA: TGCGCCAGCAGCCCCCCCGTGGGGGTGAGGGAGCAGTACTTC
CDR3: CASSPPVGVREQYF

J: TRBJ2-3
D: TRBD1
V: TRBV10-3
size: .
DNA: TGTGCCAGCGCCCCGGACAGGGGCGGAGATACGCAGTATTTT
CDR3: CASAPDRGGDTQYF

J: TRBJ1-4
D: TRBD1
V: TRBV6-1
size: .
DNA: TGTGCCAGCAGTGGGGCCTTGGACAGGGAGGGATGGATATATAATGAAAAACTGTTTTTT
CDR3: CASSGALDREGWIYNEKLFF

J: TRBJ1-1
D: .
V: TRBV28
size: .
DNA: TGTGCCAGCAGTGGAAACACTGAAGCTTTCTTT
CDR3: CASSGNTEAFF

J: TRBJ2-5
D: .
V: TRBV5-4
size: .
DNA: TGTGCCAGCAGCTTTGGACAGCAAGAGACCCAGTACTTC
CDR3: CASSFGQQETQYF

J: TRBJ1-6
D: .
V: TRBV7-6
size: once
DNA: TGTGCCAGCAGCTTAGGGACATCAAGGGGTGCTGGAAGATCACCCCTCCACTTT
CDR3: CASSLGTSRGAGRSPLHF

J: TRBJ2-5
D: .
V: TRBV29-1
size: .
DNA: TGCAGCGGCGGGCAGGGTCAAGAGACCCAGTACTTC
CDR3: CSGGQGQETQYF

J: TRBJ2-5
D: .
V: TRBV15
size: .
DNA: TGTGCCACCAGCAGAGGGCCTCCGGAGACCCAGTACTTC
CDR3: CATSRGPPETQYF

J: TRBJ2-5
D: TRBD1
V: TRBV5-5
size: .
DNA: TGTGCCAGCACCCTCGGACAGGGATATAGAGAGACCCAGTACTTC
CDR3: CASTLGQGYRETQYF

J: TRBJ2-7
D: TRBD1
V: TRBV5-1
size: .
DNA: TGCGCCAGCAGCCATCGCGAGACAGGGGCCCAGCAGTACTTC
CDR3: CASSHRETGAQQYF

J: TRBJ2-3
D: TRBD1
V: TRBV5-1
size: .
DNA: TGCGCCAGCAGCCAGAGGGACAGGCTCACAGATACGCAGTATTTT
CDR3: CASSQRDRLTDTQYF

J: TRBJ2-7
D: .
V: TRBV6-1
size: .
DNA: TGTGCCAGCAGTAGGACTGGATCCTACGAGCAGTACTTC
CDR3: CASSRTGSYEQYF

J: TRBJ1-1
D: .
V: TRBV19
size: .
DNA: TGTGCCAGTAGTAAAAAGATGAACACTGAAGCTTTCTTT
CDR3: CASSKKMNTEAFF

J: TRBJ1-5
D: TRBD1
V: TRBV15
size: .
DNA: TGTGCCACCAGCAGAGAATTATCCGGGACAGGTCAACCCCAGCATTTT
CDR3: CATSRELSGTGQPQHF

J: TRBJ1-2
D: .
V: TRBV10-2
size: .
DNA: TGCGCCAGCAGTGAGGCCAGTAACTATGGCTACACCTTC
CDR3: CASSEASNYGYTF

J: TRBJ2-2
D: .
V: TRBV6-5
size: .
DNA: TGTGCCAGCAGTTCTGTCGGGATTCTGGCCGGGGAGCTGTTTTTT
CDR3: CASSSVGILAGELFF

J: TRBJ1-6
D: .
V: TRBV5-1
size: .
DNA: TGCGCCAGCAGCTTGGGGGCAGTTGATTCACCCCTCCACTTT
CDR3: CASSLGAVDSPLHF

J: TRBJ1-1
D: .
V: TRBV30
size: once
DNA: TGTGCTTCTAGAACCCTTGGCTGGAACACTGAAGCTTTCTTT
CDR3: CASRTLGWNTEAFF

J: TRBJ2-7
D: TRBD2
V: TRBV27
size: .
DNA: TGTGCCAGCAGTTTATGGGGGGGTACCTACGAGCAGTACTTC
CDR3: CASSLWGGTYEQYF

J: TRBJ1-2
D: .
V: TRBV6-1
size: .
DNA: TGTGCCAGCAGTGTGACCGGGAGATTAGCCGGCTACACCTTC
CDR3: CASSVTGRLAGYTF

J: TRBJ1-5
D: .
V: TRBV23-1
size: .
DNA: TGCGCCAGCGACGGCAATCAGCCCCAGCATTTT
CDR3: CASDGNQPQHF

J: TRBJ1-5
D: .
V: TRBV4-3
size: .
DNA: TGCGCCAGCAGCCAAGATGAGGGACCCAATCAGCCCCAGCATTTT
CDR3: CASSQDEGPNQPQHF